This TCR beta chain is from a study of response to subunit inactivated influenza vaccine. TCRdb recomputed calls from the RT-PCR reads with MiXCR, one row per CDR3 protein. The sample lists roughly 700,000 distinct CDR3 sequences, less than 20% occurring once. Overall study findings and caveats: Authors suggested each seasonal influenza vaccination recruits few new T cells.

The table lists this clonotype with a few counts. Its target is not known. CDR1 and CDR2 from the germline V gene are SNHLY and FYNNEI. The CDR3 is 15 amino acids. Trimming removed 11 bases at V and 9 bases at J, with 23 bases between. The material sequenced was PBMCs from blood, taken 11 to 12 days after vaccination. The J gene is TRBJ1-6, the V gene TRBV2; D may be TRBD1 (5 bases). The clonotype was recovered from a man in his forties or fifties who received an inactivated influenza vaccine. This CDR3 reads CAGLREGPGTSPLHF. The CDR3 region has the DNA TGTGCCGGACTACGAGAGGGCCCTGGGACTTCACCCCTCCACTTT.